What follows are 10 T cell receptor beta chains derived from one specimen sequenced in a study of spatial heterogeneity in lung cancer. Time point of the sample: sample taken at primary tumor resection. TCRdb re-analysed the 5' RACE reads in MiXCR, keeping a single row per CDR3 protein. The table records some 100,000 distinct CDR3 sequences, 9.5% to 15% of them present only once. The specimen comprised PBMCs, sampled at surgery. The receptors shown here come from a male donor with early-stage non-small cell lung cancer.

In its sample, this clonotype was seen many times. The CDR3 region is CSVSGGTEAFF. CDR3 bases: TGCAGCGTCTCAGGGGGCACTGAAGCTTTCTTT. The V gene is TRBV29-1, the J gene TRBJ1-1; 7 bases map to TRBD1. Trimming cost V 6 bases and J 4 bases; bases outside gene matches: 2. Germline V CDR1 and CDR2: SQVTM, ANQGSEA. The CDR3 extends over 11 amino acids.

As DNA, the CDR3 is TGTGCCTGGAGTGGTTCCGGGACAGGCAGCAATCAGCCCCAGCATTTT. It specifies CAWSGSGTGSNQPQHF. The chain is built from TRBV30 and TRBJ1-5; TRBD1 matches 8 bases. CDR1 GTSNPN and CDR2 SVGIG come from the germline V gene (reference sequence). The CDR3 length is 16 residues. V was clipped by 1 base and J by 1 base; unmatched bases: 6.

This clonotype was found many times. The rearrangement links TRBV9 to TRBJ2-3, with D uncertain. The V gene's germline CDR1 is SGDLS and CDR2 YYNGEE. V was cut by 0 bases and J by 0 bases, with 8 bases left in between. The CDR3 contains 15 residues. The chain's CDR3 is CASSVAVDSTDTQYF. The DNA of the CDR3 is TGTGCCAGCAGCGTAGCCGTAGACAGCACAGATACGCAGTATTTT.

The rearrangement links TRBV10-3 to TRBJ2-7; 7 bases are a match to TRBD1. The germline CDR1 and CDR2 sequences are ENHRY and SYGVKD. J lost 7 bases, V lost 9 bases, and 9 bases had no gene match. This CDR3 is 12 amino acids long. This CDR3 reads CAITQGQGEQYF. The CDR3 bases are TGTGCCATTACACAGGGGCAGGGGGAGCAGTACTTC.

This clonotype turned up a few times. The rearrangement uses TRBV6-1 and TRBJ2-3; possibly TRBD1 for D (5 bases). The germline V and J ends were trimmed by 0 bases and 3 bases, with 13 bases remaining between them. The CDR3 consists of 16 residues. Germline assignment: CDR1 MNHNS and CDR2 SASEGT. CDR3 sequence: CASSEAAGPLTDTQYF. CDR3 coding DNA: TGTGCCAGCAGTGAAGCGGCAGGGCCCCTAACAGATACGCAGTATTTT.

This clonotype was found many times. DNA for the CDR3: TGTGCCAGCAGCCAGGAGGGACTAGCGACCTACAATGAGCAGTTCTTC. Its protein product is CASSQEGLATYNEQFF. The chain is built from TRBV4-2 and TRBJ2-1; 10 bases map to TRBD2. Trimming at V came to 3 bases and at J to 2 bases, leaving 4 bases not matched to a gene. The CDR3 loop spans 16 amino acids. Germline V CDR1 and CDR2: LGHNA, YNFKEQ.

V is TRBV14 and J is TRBJ1-2; D not certain. Trimming pared 2 bases from V and 2 bases from J, leaving 12 bases between. Germline loops: CDR1 SGHDN, CDR2 FVKESK. The CDR3 is 15 amino acids. CDR3 sequence: CASSQSQTGNYGYTF. CDR3 in DNA: TGTGCCAGCAGCCAATCCCAGACGGGCAACTATGGCTACACCTTC. Drawing the rest from reference TRBV14 and TRBJ1-2, the complete variable domain is EAGVTQFPSHSVIEKGQTVTLRCDPISGHDNLYWYRRVMGKEIKFLLHFVKESKQDESGMPNNRFLAERTGGTYSTLKVQPAELEDSGVYFCASSQSQTGNYGYTFGSGTRLTVV.

The sample holds a few counts of this clonotype. This chain uses TRBV10-3 with TRBJ2-5, with a weak D call TRBD1 (6 bases). The CDR3 sequence is 13 residues long. Germline CDR1 is ENHRY and CDR2 is SYGVKD. Trimming pared 6 bases from V and 2 bases from J, leaving 10 bases between. CDR3 protein: CAIRVTGQETQYF. The CDR3 DNA sequence: TGTGCCATCAGGGTGACAGGTCAAGAGACCCAGTACTTC.

This clonotype was counted many times. The chain carries TRBV10-3 and TRBJ1-1; no reliable D call. The CDR3 runs to 15 residues. Germline V gene data show CDR1 as ENHRY and CDR2 as SYGVKD. V lost 3 bases, J lost 1 base, and 12 bases lay in between. CDR3 nucleotides: TGTGCCATCAGTGAAACTGGGCAGAAGAACACTGAAGCTTTCTTT. This encodes CAISETGQKNTEAFF.

In its sample, this clonotype was seen many times. The rearrangement uses TRBV6-2 or TRBV6-3 and TRBJ2-5; D ambiguous. CDR1 is MNHEY and CDR2 is SVGEGT in the germline V gene. The V end was cut by 2 bases, the J end by 2 bases, with 9 bases between. The CDR3 has 14 residues. CDR3 sequence (DNA): TGTGCCAGCAGTTACCAGCTACGGCAAGAGACCCAGTACTTC. Translating it yields CASSYQLRQETQYF.